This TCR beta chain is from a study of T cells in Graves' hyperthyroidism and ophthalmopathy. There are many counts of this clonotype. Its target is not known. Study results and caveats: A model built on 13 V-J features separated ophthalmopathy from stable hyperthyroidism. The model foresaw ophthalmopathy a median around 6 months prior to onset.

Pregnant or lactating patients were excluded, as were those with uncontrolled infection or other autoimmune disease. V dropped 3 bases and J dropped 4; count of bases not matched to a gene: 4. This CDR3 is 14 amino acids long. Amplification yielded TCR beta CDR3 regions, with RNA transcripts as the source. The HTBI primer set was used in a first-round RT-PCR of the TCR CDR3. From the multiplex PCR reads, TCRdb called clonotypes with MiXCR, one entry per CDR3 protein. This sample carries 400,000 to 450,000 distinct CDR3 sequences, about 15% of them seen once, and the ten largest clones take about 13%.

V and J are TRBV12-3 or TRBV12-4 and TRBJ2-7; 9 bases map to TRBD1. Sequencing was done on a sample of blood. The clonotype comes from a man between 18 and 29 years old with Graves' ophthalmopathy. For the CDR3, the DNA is TGTGCCAGCAGTTTGGACAGGGGACCGTACGAGCAGTACTTC. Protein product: CASSLDRGPYEQYF.